This T cell receptor (beta chain) stems from a study of PD-L1 blockade in urothelial cancer. Study as a whole: Samples of blood were analyzed 3 weeks (second dose) and 6 weeks after treatment start.

Diagnoses among patients were locally advanced or metastatic urothelial carcinoma. Between 1 and 8 samples per patient were obtained, pretreatment and on-treatment. Sequencing was performed with immunoSEQ multiplex PCR; in TCRdb, only in-frame clones are kept and a portion is missing. The profile shows under 120,000 clones, roughly 88% of them singletons. V lost 3 bases, J lost 4 bases, and 10 bases lay in between. This CDR3 contains 14 residues. Germline V gene lookup returns CDR1 LGHNA and CDR2 YNFKEQ. The sequence was obtained from a man between 45 and 60 years old with urothelial cancer. V and J are TRBV4-2 and TRBJ1-5, with D maybe TRBD1 (6 bases). This sample comprised PBMCs, obtained around atezolizumab (anti-PD-L1) treatment. CDR3: CASSHPGQNQPQHF. Here the CDR3 DNA reads TGTGCCAGCAGCCACCCCGGACAGAATCAGCCCCAGCATTTT.